This TCR beta chain originates from a study of blood T cell repertoires in COVID-19. Overall study: Sites across the United States, Italy and Spain contributed samples from acute and convalescent COVID-19. Sources were T cells, B-cell-depleted T cells, or PBMCs; the material itself was cDNA or gDNA.

Original processing notes: Researchers report that nucleated cell counts were estimated from reference gene primer amplification. The table came from immunoSEQ multiplex PCR; TCRdb's copy has only in-frame clones and leaves some out. The DNA was the basis for D and trimming; V, J and clone size are from that table. The data contain 150,000 to 200,000 clones, roughly 90% of them singletons. Sequencing used peripheral blood. This clonotype was obtained from a man between 65 and 79 years old with active or convalescent COVID-19.

The CDR3, as DNA: TGTGCCAGAAGCTTAGAGGGGACAGGGCTTAGTTCTTCGCACTACGAGCAGTACTTC. Its translation is CARSLEGTGLSSSHYEQYF. V is TRBV7-5 and J is TRBJ2-7; the D call TRBD1 from the table was never checked on the DNA. TRBV7-5 is designated a pseudogene. The CDR3 sequence is 19 residues long.